A selection of T cell receptor beta chains follows, all from one sample in a study of blood T cell repertoires in COVID-19. Data came from immunoSEQ multiplex PCR; TCRdb stores just in-frame clones and leaves some out. The sample records 70,000 to 95,000 clones, about 78% being singletons. The sequenced material came from peripheral blood. The receptor source for this set is a man aged 60 to 69 with COVID-19, enrolled during active disease. CDR3s include the opening cysteine and the closing phenylalanine or tryptophan. D genes are given only for firm matches. Not every row has a clone size; where given, it reads once, few, many or a size class.

CASGVKNTEAFF,TGTGCCAGCGGAGTGAAAAACACTGAAGCTTTCTTT,TRBJ1-1,.,TRBV6-5,few
CASNREGYEQYF,TGTGCCAGCAACCGGGAAGGCTACGAGCAGTACTTC,TRBJ2-7,.,TRBV2,.
CASSLRGGGNQPQHF,TGTGCCAGCAGCTTAAGGGGGGGAGGCAATCAGCCCCAGCATTTT,TRBJ1-5,.,TRBV7-2,.
CARGTGAGNTEAFF,TGTGCCCGAGGGACAGGGGCCGGGAACACTGAAGCTTTCTTT,TRBJ1-1,TRBD1,TRBV30,few
CASSIAGGTEAFF,TGTGCCAGTAGTATAGCGGGCGGGACTGAAGCTTTCTTT,TRBJ1-1,.,TRBV19,once
CASSSGLAGRVEQFF,TGTGCCAGCAGCTCCGGACTAGCGGGTAGGGTTGAGCAGTTCTTC,TRBJ2-1,TRBD2,TRBV7-9,.
CAWAGGSNQPQHF,TGTGCCTGGGCGGGAGGGAGCAATCAGCCCCAGCATTTT,TRBJ1-5,.,TRBV30,.
CASAGDTVNTEAFF,TGTGCCAGCGCGGGGGACACGGTGAACACTGAAGCTTTCTTT,TRBJ1-1,.,TRBV9,.
CASTTASGNTGELFF,TGTGCCAGCACTACGGCTAGCGGAAACACCGGGGAGCTGTTTTTT,TRBJ2-2,TRBD2,TRBV6-6,few
CASSVTQGGGGTTDTQYF,TGTGCCAGCAGCGTCACACAGGGGGGCGGCGGGACTACAGATACGCAGTATTTT,TRBJ2-3,TRBD1,TRBV9,.
CASSSRGNEQFF,TGTGCCAGCAGTTCGCGGGGAAATGAGCAGTTCTTC,TRBJ2-1,.,TRBV12-3/TRBV12-4,.
CASSPGGATNTGELFF,TGCGCCAGCAGCCCGGGCGGGGCTACCAACACCGGGGAGCTGTTTTTT,TRBJ2-2,.,TRBV5-1,.